A single sample is the source of the 31 T cell receptor beta chains below, sequenced in a study of cytomegalovirus exposure and HLA in healthy donors. Primers included in the PCR were 60 Vbeta and 13 Jbeta primers. The data were produced by immunoSEQ multiplex PCR, yet TCRdb's version contains in-frame clones alone and is incomplete. Of around 94,000 clones in the sample, approximately 64% are singletons; the top ten hold around 4.8%. Sequencing was carried out using PBMCs. The receptors derive from a human donor in good health.

This clone was picked up a small number of times. The junction departs from germline at one end; a sequencing error may be responsible. This chain connects TRBV28 to TRBJ1-2; tentative D call: TRBD1 (5 bases). CDR1 and CDR2 (germline): MDHEN, SYDVKM. The CDR3 spans 14 residues. The CDR3 nucleotides are TGTGCCAGCAGCTTATTAGTCGACAGATATGGCTACACCTTC. Amino acids: CASSLLVDRYGYTF.

V and J are TRBV29-1 and TRBJ1-2, with D perhaps matching TRBD1 (6 bases). The germline V gene has CDR1 SQVTM and CDR2 ANQGSEA. V lost 4 bases, J lost 8 bases, and 11 bases lay in between. This CDR3 has 11 residues. CDR3 sequence: CSVAQGGGYTF. CDR3 DNA sequence: TGCAGCGTTGCACAGGGCGGAGGCTACACCTTC.

This chain links TRBV6-1 with TRBJ1-1; maybe TRBD1 (6 bases). The V end lost 6 bases, the J end lost 1 base, and 9 bases lay between the germline ends. The CDR3 consists of 13 residues. Germline V gene sequence: CDR1 MNHNS, CDR2 SASEGT. CDR3 protein: CASSRQENTEAFF. DNA of the CDR3: TGTGCCAGCAGCCGACAGGAGAACACTGAAGCTTTCTTT.

This chain joins TRBV5-4 and TRBJ2-5; the match to TRBD2 covers 9 bases. This CDR3 spans 14 amino acids. Trimming at V came to 4 bases and at J to 4 bases, leaving 5 bases not matched to a gene. Germline V gene data show CDR1 as SGHNT and CDR2 as YYREEE (reference sequence). The CDR3: CASSTGLARETQYF. The CDR3 nucleotides are TGTGCCAGCAGCACCGGACTAGCGAGAGAGACCCAGTACTTC.

The chain carries TRBV5-1 and TRBJ2-7; D is uncertain. Trimming removed 7 bases from V and 5 bases from J, with 19 bases in between. This CDR3 spans 14 amino acids. Germline assignment: CDR1 SGHRS and CDR2 YFSETQ. The DNA of the CDR3 is TGCGCCAGCTCCACCGACTTACTGAGAGACGAGCAGTACTTC. Translating gives CASSTDLLRDEQYF.

V gene TRBV9 combines with J gene TRBJ2-2; 9 bases align to TRBD2. Trimming at V came to 4 bases and at J to 2 bases, leaving 3 bases not matched to a gene. From germline, CDR1 is SGDLS and CDR2 YYNGEE. The CDR3 runs 15 residues. This CDR3 reads CASSSSGTNTGELFF. CDR3 in DNA: TGTGCCAGCAGCTCTAGCGGGACAAACACCGGGGAGCTGTTTTTT. Together with reference TRBV9 and TRBJ2-2, the CDR3 gives the full variable domain: DSGVTQTPKHLITATGQRVTLRCSPRSGDLSVYWYQQSLDQGLQFLIQYYNGEERAKGNILERFSAQQFPDLHSELNLSSLELGDSALYFCASSSSGTNTGELFFGEGSRLTVL.

The chain links TRBV28 to TRBJ2-5, with TRBD2 matching over 7 bases. The CDR3 is made up of 13 amino acids. With V trimmed by 7 bases and J by 7 bases, 9 bases remained unmatched. The V gene's germline CDR1 is MDHEN and CDR2 SYDVKM. The CDR3 sequence: CASNPDPGGTQYF. Written as DNA, the CDR3 is TGTGCCAGCAACCCGGACCCGGGGGGGACCCAGTACTTC.

The chain carries TRBV6-5 and TRBJ1-4, with a possible D match to TRBD1 (6 bases). The germline V gene encodes CDR1 MNHEY and CDR2 SVGAGI. There are 13 residues in the CDR3. The V end was cut by 4 bases, the J end by 7 bases, with 10 bases between. As DNA, the CDR3 is TGTGCCAGCAGTTCAGGGGCCCGTGAAAAACTGTTTTTT. This sequence encodes CASSSGAREKLFF.

The CDR3 DNA reads TGTGCCAGCAGCGATAGCGGGCGGGCAGATACGCAGTATTTT. As protein: CASSDSGRADTQYF. The V and J genes are TRBV11-3 and TRBJ2-3, with 7 nucleotides matching TRBD2. J gave up 4 bases and V 5 bases, and 6 bases lay outside the gene matches. CDR1 SGHNT and CDR2 YENEEA come from the germline V gene. The CDR3 is made up of 14 amino acids.

The rearrangement links TRBV19 to TRBJ2-7, with 7 bases fitting TRBD1. The CDR3 has 15 residues. V was clipped by 10 bases and J by 2 bases; unmatched bases: 14. Looked up from germline, CDR1 is LNHDA and CDR2 is SQIVND (reference sequence). CDR3 amino acids: CATKKQGKWTYEQYF. DNA for the CDR3: TGTGCCACCAAGAAACAGGGGAAGTGGACCTACGAGCAGTACTTC.

This rearrangement joins TRBV29-1 to TRBJ1-2; 9 bases match TRBD1. Germline V CDR1 and CDR2: SQVTM, ANQGSEA. The CDR3 is 15 amino acids. V gave up 0 bases and J gave up 7 bases; unmatched junction bases: 9. The CDR3, as DNA: TGCAGCGTTGAAGAAAGGGACAGGGAGGATGGTGGCTACACCTTC. The encoded protein is CSVEERDREDGGYTF.

This rearrangement joins TRBV4-2 to TRBJ2-7; possible D gene TRBD1, 6 bases. The CDR3 totals 15 residues. The germline V gene has CDR1 LGHNA and CDR2 YNFKEQ. V was cut by 0 bases and J by 3 bases, with 12 bases left in between. CDR3 in DNA: TGTGCCAGCAGCCAAGAGTGGATAGGGGGCTACGAGCAGTACTTC. Translating it yields CASSQEWIGGYEQYF.

V gene TRBV30 combines with J gene TRBJ1-2; 9 bases are a match to TRBD1. V was clipped by 4 bases and J by 6 bases; unmatched bases: 9. Germline lookup yields CDR1 GTSNPN and CDR2 SVGIG (reference sequence). The CDR3 is made up of 14 amino acids. The CDR3, as DNA: TGTGCCTGGAATCCGGGACAGGGAGGGCATGGCTACACCTTC. It encodes CAWNPGQGGHGYTF. Complete variable domain (other parts from reference TRBV30 and TRBJ1-2): SQTIHQWPATLVQPVGSPLSLECTVEGTSNPNLYWYRQAAGRGLQLLFYSVGIGQISSEVPQNLSASRPQDRQFILSSKKLLLSDSGFYLCAWNPGQGGHGYTFGSGTRLTVV.

The chain recombines TRBV7-9 with TRBJ2-7; 7 positions match TRBD1. The germline V gene encodes CDR1 SEHNR and CDR2 FQNEAQ (reference sequence). The CDR3 runs 15 residues. V shed 4 bases and J 2 bases; nucleotides not matched to a gene: 8. The DNA of the CDR3 is TGTGCCAGCAGCTCGACAGGGTCATCGGCCTACGAGCAGTACTTC. Protein product: CASSSTGSSAYEQYF.

The chain combines TRBV2 with TRBJ1-2; D may be TRBD1 (5 bases). CDR3 length: 13 residues. The germline CDR1 and CDR2 sequences are SNHLY and FYNNEI. V was trimmed by 9 bases and J by 8 bases, leaving 19 bases between them. The CDR3 reads CARGVGRALGYTF. The DNA of the CDR3 is TGTGCCAGGGGGGTAGGGAGGGCCCTGGGCTACACCTTC.

V and J are TRBV10-3 and TRBJ2-7; TRBD1 agrees at 7 bases. CDR1 and CDR2 (germline): ENHRY, SYGVKD. The J segment lost 0 bases and the V segment lost 6 bases, leaving 5 bases of the junction unmatched. The CDR3 consists of 14 residues. Written as DNA, the CDR3 is TGTGCCATCAGGGGACAGTCGAGCTCCTACGAGCAGTACTTC. Protein product: CAIRGQSSSYEQYF.

This clone appeared a few times. The chain employs TRBV5-6 and TRBJ1-4; D gene ambiguous. The CDR3 length is 14 residues. Germline assignment: CDR1 SGHDT and CDR2 YYEEEE. V lost 2 bases and J lost 5, with 10 bases in between. The CDR3, as DNA: TGTGCCAGCAGCTTTGGCAGTATCAATGAAAAACTGTTTTTT. It translates to CASSFGSINEKLFF. Together with reference TRBV5-6 and TRBJ1-4, the CDR3 gives the full variable domain: DAGVTQSPTHLIKTRGQQVTLRCSPKSGHDTVSWYQQALGQGPQFIFQYYEEEERQRGNFPDRFSGHQFPNYSSELNVNALLLGDSALYLCASSFGSINEKLFFGSGTQLSVL.

The CDR3 loop reads CASSDWQATGNTIYF. In DNA form, the CDR3 reads TGTGCCAGCAGTGATTGGCAGGCAACTGGAAACACCATATATTTT. This chain connects TRBV2 to TRBJ1-3, with unresolved D. Germline V gives CDR1 SNHLY, CDR2 FYNNEI. The CDR3 totals 15 residues. Trimming took off 3 bases at V and 2 bases at J, with 11 bases between the two ends.

V and J are TRBV28 and TRBJ1-1; D gene unclear. The germline gives CDR1 MDHEN, CDR2 SYDVKM. The CDR3 runs 13 residues. With 6 bases removed from V and 0 bases from J, the gap between germline ends came to 8 bases. CDR3 sequence: CASSRSMNTEAFF. The CDR3 bases are TGTGCCAGCAGCCGGAGCATGAACACTGAAGCTTTCTTT.

The rearrangement links TRBV28 to TRBJ1-1; 10 nucleotides align to TRBD1. The CDR3 totals 13 residues. Germline V gives CDR1 MDHEN, CDR2 SYDVKM. V trimming: 11 bases; J trimming: 4 bases; junction bases outside the gene matches: 7. CDR3 sequence reads: CAGRGQGSTEAFF. The CDR3 bases are TGTGCCGGGAGGGGACAGGGGTCCACTGAAGCTTTCTTT.

This chain links TRBV28 with TRBJ2-1, with TRBD1 matching 8 bases. V was pared by 2 bases and J by 6 bases, with 6 bases of the junction left unmatched. The germline CDR1 and CDR2 sequences are MDHEN and SYDVKM. The CDR3 consists of 15 residues. The CDR3 loop reads CASSLGQGAVNEQFF. As DNA, the CDR3 is TGTGCCAGCAGTTTAGGGCAGGGGGCCGTCAATGAGCAGTTCTTC. The full variable domain, its missing parts supplied by reference TRBV28 and TRBJ2-1, is DVKVTQSSRYLVKRTGEKVFLECVQDMDHENMFWYRQDPGLGLRLIYFSYDVKMKEKGDIPEGYSVSREKKERFSLILESASTNQTSMYLCASSLGQGAVNEQFFGPGTRLTVL.

This clone was detected only once. Distinct nucleotide sequences in the sample also encode this CDR3. The rearrangement joins TRBV19 to TRBJ2-6, with 9 bases fitting TRBD2. The germline CDR1 and CDR2 sequences are LNHDA and SQIVND (reference sequence). This CDR3 comprises 18 residues. V lost 6 bases and J lost 2; bases outside the gene matches: 11. The CDR3 sequence: CASRLPGLAGPGANVLTF. The CDR3, as DNA: TGTGCCAGTAGACTACCGGGACTAGCTGGCCCTGGGGCCAACGTCCTGACTTTC.

The rearrangement links TRBV30 to TRBJ1-1, with 8 bases aligning to TRBD1. V was clipped by 4 bases and J by 1 base; unmatched bases: 2. This CDR3 spans 13 amino acids. CDR1 is GTSNPN, CDR2 SVGIG, per germline (reference sequence). The CDR3: CAWIGTGNTEAFF. The CDR3 nucleotides read TGTGCCTGGATCGGGACAGGGAACACTGAAGCTTTCTTT.

This clone was seen a handful of times. V is TRBV9 and J is TRBJ1-3, with D hard to call. V was cut by 0 bases and J by 1 base, with 5 bases left in between. CDR1 and CDR2 (germline): SGDLS, YYNGEE. The CDR3 loop spans 14 amino acids. This CDR3 reads CASSVGASGNTIYF. Here the CDR3 DNA reads TGTGCCAGCAGCGTAGGAGCATCTGGAAACACCATATATTTT.

V usage is TRBV2 and J usage is TRBJ2-7; 10 positions match TRBD1. After removal of 8 bases from V and 4 bases from J, the junction contained 8 bases not matched to a gene. The CDR3 has 14 residues. In germline, CDR1 is SNHLY, CDR2 FYNNEI. The CDR3 sequence is CASLYGQGEYEQYF. The CDR3 DNA reads TGTGCCAGCCTGTACGGACAGGGGGAGTACGAGCAGTACTTC.

The chain is built from TRBV4-2 and TRBJ2-1; possible D gene TRBD2, 6 bases. CDR1 is LGHNA and CDR2 is YNFKEQ in the germline V gene. Trimming pared 0 bases from V and 4 bases from J, leaving 10 bases between. There are 15 residues in the CDR3. The CDR3 reads CASSQDQAGYNEQFF. DNA of the CDR3: TGTGCCAGCAGCCAAGATCAGGCGGGATACAATGAGCAGTTCTTC.

The rearrangement joins TRBV5-1 to TRBJ2-2, with D perhaps TRBD2 (7 bases). V lost 0 bases and J 6 bases, leaving 9 bases between the germline ends. The CDR3 runs 14 residues. Germline values: CDR1 SGHRS, CDR2 YFSETQ. CDR3 protein: CASSLAGGSGELFF. The CDR3 DNA reads TGCGCCAGCAGCTTGGCGGGGGGCTCCGGGGAGCTGTTTTTT.

V is TRBV6-4 and J is TRBJ1-2, with 7 nucleotides matching TRBD1. The germline CDR1 and CDR2 sequences are MRHNA and SNTAGT. With V trimmed by 5 bases and J by 4 bases, 13 bases remained unmatched. The CDR3 length is 16 residues. The CDR3 loop is CASSPSGQGGFYGYTF. The CDR3 bases are TGTGCCAGCAGTCCTTCGGGGCAGGGGGGCTTCTATGGCTACACCTTC.

This chain links TRBV5-1 with TRBJ2-3; TRBD2 aligns across 11 bases. Germline CDR1 reads SGHRS; CDR2 reads YFSETQ. This CDR3 has 19 amino acids. V lost 2 bases to trimming and J lost 2 bases; unmatched junction nucleotides: 13. CDR3: CASSLLNRASGGYTDTQYF. In DNA form, the CDR3 reads TGCGCCAGCAGCTTATTAAATCGCGCTAGCGGGGGGTACACAGATACGCAGTATTTT.

This clone was counted between two and nine times. The V gene is TRBV7-8, the J gene TRBJ2-7, with 8 positions matching TRBD1. Germline V lookup: CDR1 SGHVS, CDR2 FQNEAQ. J gave up 5 bases and V 2 bases, and 23 bases lay outside the gene matches. The CDR3 extends over 20 amino acids. The CDR3 DNA reads as TGTGCCAGCAGCTTATCACCCCGGCAGGGGGCGCAGGCGCTCGCCGACGAGCAGTACTTC. This sequence encodes CASSLSPRQGAQALADEQYF.

The chain joins TRBV19 to TRBJ1-1; D is ambiguous. This CDR3 contains 13 residues. CDR1 is LNHDA, CDR2 SQIVND, per germline (reference sequence). V gave up 1 base and J gave up 11 bases, with 14 bases separating them. The CDR3 region is CASSIGPGGRAFF. CDR3 in DNA: TGTGCCAGTAGTATAGGCCCCGGAGGACGTGCTTTCTTT.